The 26 T cell receptor beta chains below were found in one sample sequenced in a study of blood T cell repertoires in COVID-19 (dated by TCRdb to 2019 to 2021). The method was the immunoSEQ multiplex PCR assay. TCRdb took this table from immuneACCESS and kept in-frame rearrangements with V and J called. Such tables lack part of the clones; where checked against another copy, unresolved V genes explain under half of the gap, and the rest is unexplained. Counted in this sample were about 160,000 clones; about 86% of them appeared once. Jointly, the top ten make up under 13% of the sample. Sequenced material: peripheral blood. The receptors were gathered from a woman aged 70-85 years with COVID-19, enrolled during active disease.

The chain employs TRBV27 and TRBJ2-1, with 13 bases lining up with TRBD2. Germline V gene data show CDR1 as MNHEY and CDR2 as SMNVEV (reference sequence). The CDR3 is 16 amino acids. V trimming: 6 bases; J trimming: 4 bases; junction bases outside the gene matches: 6. The CDR3 sequence: CASRTTSGGDYNEQFF. The CDR3 nucleotides are TGTGCCAGCAGAACCACTAGCGGGGGGGATTACAATGAGCAGTTCTTC.

This sequence joins TRBV2 and TRBJ1-2, with 7 nucleotides matching TRBD1. The V gene's germline CDR1 is SNHLY and CDR2 FYNNEI. V lost 8 bases, J lost 7 bases, and 7 bases stayed unmatched. This CDR3 comprises 12 residues. The CDR3 DNA sequence: TGTGCCAGCTCACAGGGGTTTGGTGGCTACACCTTC. Translation: CASSQGFGGYTF.

V is TRBV28 and J is TRBJ1-4, with 9 nucleotides matching TRBD1. CDR1 and CDR2 (germline): MDHEN, SYDVKM. CDR3 length: 14 residues. Trimming removed 5 bases from V and 6 bases from J; junction bases left unmatched: 4. CDR3 bases: TGTGCCAGCAGTAGGACAGGGGCTGATGAAAAACTGTTTTTT. This sequence encodes CASSRTGADEKLFF.

The sample holds one count of this clone. The chain is built from TRBV28 and TRBJ2-3; 7 bases match TRBD2. Germline V CDR1 and CDR2: MDHEN, SYDVKM. This CDR3 comprises 15 residues. With 2 bases clipped from V and 0 bases from J, the junction kept 2 bases outside the gene matches. CDR3 region: CASSLSGDSTDTQYF. In nucleotides, the CDR3 is TGTGCCAGCAGTTTAAGCGGGGATAGCACAGATACGCAGTATTTT.

J is TRBJ2-7 and V is TRBV28, with 7 bases matching TRBD1. V trimming: 8 bases; J trimming: 2 bases; junction bases outside the gene matches: 3. Germline V gene data show CDR1 as MDHEN and CDR2 as SYDVKM. CDR3 size: 12 residues. The DNA of the CDR3 is TGTGCCAGCCAGGGACAGACCTACGAGCAGTACTTC. Amino acid sequence: CASQGQTYEQYF. The full variable domain, completed using reference TRBV28 and TRBJ2-7, is DVKVTQSSRYLVKRTGEKVFLECVQDMDHENMFWYRQDPGLGLRLIYFSYDVKMKEKGDIPEGYSVSREKKERFSLILESASTNQTSMYLCASQGQTYEQYFGPGTRLTVT.

V is TRBV5-6 and J is TRBJ2-1, with a weak D call TRBD2 (6 bases). This CDR3 comprises 16 residues. V dropped 0 bases and J dropped 8 bases, with 18 bases sitting between them. The germline gives CDR1 SGHDT, CDR2 YYEEEE. In DNA, the CDR3 is TGTGCCAGCAGCTTGGGTCGGGGGAGCGGAGGCTATGAGCAGTTCTTC. This sequence encodes CASSLGRGSGGYEQFF. Full variable domain (rest looked up from reference TRBV5-6 and TRBJ2-1): DAGVTQSPTHLIKTRGQQVTLRCSPKSGHDTVSWYQQALGQGPQFIFQYYEEEERQRGNFPDRFSGHQFPNYSSELNVNALLLGDSALYLCASSLGRGSGGYEQFFGPGTRLTVL.

Comments on this clone: Within the sample, other DNA sequences also encode this same CDR3. This chain joins TRBV5-4 and TRBJ1-2, with 7 bases matching TRBD1. From germline, CDR1 is SGHNT and CDR2 YYREEE (reference sequence). The CDR3 is 13 residues long. V was clipped by 0 bases and J by 6 bases; unmatched bases: 2. Written as DNA, the CDR3 is TGTGCCAGCAGCTTGGGGACAGGTGATGGCTACACCTTC. Translation: CASSLGTGDGYTF.

The V gene is TRBV15, the J gene TRBJ2-7, with TRBD1 matching over 8 bases. Trimming at V came to 4 bases and at J to 2 bases, leaving 4 bases not matched to a gene. The germline V gene encodes CDR1 LNHNV and CDR2 YYDKDF (reference sequence). This CDR3 region has 14 residues. CDR3 in DNA: TGTGCCACCAGCAAGGACAGGGCTACCTACGAGCAGTACTTC. It specifies CATSKDRATYEQYF. The full variable domain, rest sourced from reference TRBV15 and TRBJ2-7, is DAMVIQNPRYQVTQFGKPVTLSCSQTLNHNVMYWYQQKSSQAPKLLFHYYDKDFNNEADTPDNFQSRRPNTSFCFLDIRSPGLGDTAMYLCATSKDRATYEQYFGPGTRLTVT.

The chain couples TRBV7-9 to TRBJ1-2; 10 nucleotides agree with TRBD1. This CDR3 contains 15 residues. Germline CDR1 is SEHNR and CDR2 is FQNEAQ (reference sequence). V was clipped by 5 bases and J by 7 bases; unmatched bases: 10. Here the CDR3 DNA reads TGTGCCAGCAGCCCACCGGACAGGGGGTGGGTTGGCTACACCTTC. Translation gives CASSPPDRGWVGYTF.

The rearrangement links TRBV2 to TRBJ2-2; 7 bases map to TRBD2. Unmatched junction bases numbered 4, after V lost 7 bases and J lost 2 bases. The V gene's germline CDR1 is SNHLY and CDR2 FYNNEI. CDR3 length: 14 residues. This chain's CDR3 is CASMSGANTGELFF. The CDR3 coding sequence is TGTGCCAGCATGAGCGGGGCCAACACCGGGGAGCTGTTTTTT. Supplemented by reference TRBV2 and TRBJ2-2, the full variable domain reads EPEVTQTPSHQVTQMGQEVILRCVPISNHLYFYWYRQILGQKVEFLVSFYNNEISEKSEIFDDQFSVERPDGSNFTLKIRSTKLEDSAMYFCASMSGANTGELFFGEGSRLTVL.

The rearrangement joins TRBV15 to TRBJ1-5; tentative D call: TRBD1 (5 bases). This CDR3 region has 17 residues. The ends were cut back, 3 bases at V and 0 bases at J, with 15 bases in the middle. Germline V gives CDR1 LNHNV, CDR2 YYDKDF (reference sequence). The CDR3 spells CATSSPGTDYSNQPQHF. CDR3 bases: TGTGCCACCAGCAGTCCCGGGACGGACTATAGCAATCAGCCCCAGCATTTT.

The table lists this clone with a count of one. The gene calls are TRBV14 and TRBJ2-7, with D maybe TRBD1 (5 bases). Germline CDR1 is SGHDN and CDR2 is FVKESK. V was shortened by 1 base and J by 9 bases, with 7 bases between the two germline ends. This CDR3 region has 11 residues. In nucleotides, the CDR3 is TGTGCCAGCAGCCAAGGGACAACGCAGTACTTC. Its protein is CASSQGTTQYF.

This clone has just one count. The CDR3 DNA reads as TGTGCCAGCAGCGTAGGACAGGACAGCTCCTACGAGCAGTACTTC. The encoded protein is CASSVGQDSSYEQYF. This sequence joins TRBV9 and TRBJ2-7; TRBD1 might be the D (6 bases). Trimming removed 0 bases from V and 0 bases from J, with 10 bases in between. The CDR3 length is 15 residues. The germline CDR1 and CDR2 sequences are SGDLS and YYNGEE. The variable domain in full, completed from reference TRBV9 and TRBJ2-7, reads DSGVTQTPKHLITATGQRVTLRCSPRSGDLSVYWYQQSLDQGLQFLIQYYNGEERAKGNILERFSAQQFPDLHSELNLSSLELGDSALYFCASSVGQDSSYEQYFGPGTRLTVT.

The chain couples TRBV4-2 to TRBJ1-2; D may be TRBD1 (6 bases). V gave up 0 bases and J gave up 7 bases, with 15 bases separating them. The germline V gene has CDR1 LGHNA and CDR2 YNFKEQ. This CDR3 is 15 amino acids long. The CDR3 reads CASSQEGDNRVGYTF. DNA of the CDR3: TGTGCCAGCAGCCAAGAGGGGGACAACAGGGTTGGCTACACCTTC.

The V and J genes are TRBV9 and TRBJ2-2; D may be TRBD1 (6 bases). The CDR3 covers 16 residues. V lost 0 bases and J 4 bases, leaving 13 bases between the germline ends. CDR1 is SGDLS, CDR2 YYNGEE, per germline. In DNA form, the CDR3 reads TGTGCCAGCAGCGTAGCCGAACAGGGACGCACCGGGGAGCTGTTTTTT. It translates to CASSVAEQGRTGELFF. The full variable domain, rest sourced from reference TRBV9 and TRBJ2-2, is DSGVTQTPKHLITATGQRVTLRCSPRSGDLSVYWYQQSLDQGLQFLIQYYNGEERAKGNILERFSAQQFPDLHSELNLSSLELGDSALYFCASSVAEQGRTGELFFGEGSRLTVL.

The chain couples TRBV2 to TRBJ2-3; TRBD2 aligns across 7 bases. The V gene's germline CDR1 is SNHLY and CDR2 FYNNEI. This CDR3 contains 14 residues. After removal of 9 bases from V and 0 bases from J, the junction contained 6 bases not matched to a gene. Here the CDR3 reads CASSSGYSTDTQYF. The CDR3 DNA reads as TGTGCCAGTTCTAGCGGTTACAGCACAGATACGCAGTATTTT. Full variable domain (missing parts from reference TRBV2 and TRBJ2-3): EPEVTQTPSHQVTQMGQEVILRCVPISNHLYFYWYRQILGQKVEFLVSFYNNEISEKSEIFDDQFSVERPDGSNFTLKIRSTKLEDSAMYFCASSSGYSTDTQYFGPGTRLTVL.

The chain is built from TRBV7-8 and TRBJ1-5, with D maybe TRBD1 (5 bases). Trimming removed 5 bases at V and 6 bases at J, with 14 bases between. Germline-derived CDR1 and CDR2 are SGHVS and FQNEAQ. This CDR3 has 14 residues. CDR3 coding DNA: TGTGCCAGCAGCCCGGGGAGGGGAGGTCAGCCCCAGCATTTT. Translating gives CASSPGRGGQPQHF.

The genes are TRBV9 and TRBJ1-4; perhaps TRBD1 as D (6 bases). The V and J ends lost 4 bases and 7 bases respectively, with 17 bases between them. The V gene's germline CDR1 is SGDLS and CDR2 YYNGEE. CDR3 length equals 15 residues. This CDR3 is CASSPRGGRIEKLFF. CDR3 bases: TGTGCCAGCAGCCCCCGGGGGGGGCGCATTGAAAAACTGTTTTTT.

The V and J genes are TRBV2 and TRBJ2-7, with 8 bases lining up with TRBD1. The CDR3 covers 13 residues. The junction had 6 bases not matched to a gene; V was cut back by 7 bases and J by 4 bases. Germline V gene lookup returns CDR1 SNHLY and CDR2 FYNNEI. CDR3 in DNA: TGTGCCAGCATCGGGCAGGGGGCTTACGAGCAGTACTTC. Translating gives CASIGQGAYEQYF.

The V and J genes are TRBV2 and TRBJ1-3; no definite D call. Germline V lookup: CDR1 SNHLY, CDR2 FYNNEI. V was cut by 3 bases and J by 0 bases, with 9 bases left in between. This CDR3 comprises 15 residues. As DNA, the CDR3 is TGTGCCAGCAGTGATGGGCAGAGCTCTGGAAACACCATATATTTT. It encodes CASSDGQSSGNTIYF.

The CDR3 DNA reads TGTGCCAGCAGTGAAATGGGCAGGGGAGGGTCACCCCTCCACTTT. This encodes CASSEMGRGGSPLHF. The chain uses TRBV6-1 and TRBJ1-6; D perhaps matches TRBD1 (6 bases). This CDR3 is 15 amino acids long. V lost 2 bases and J 10 bases, leaving 15 bases between the germline ends. Per germline, CDR1 MNHNS and CDR2 SASEGT.

This clone was detected only once. CDR3 residues: CASSSRLAGVDTQYF. The CDR3 DNA follows: TGTGCCAGCAGCTCACGACTAGCGGGGGTGGATACGCAGTATTTT. This chain joins TRBV7-3 and TRBJ2-3; 12 bases are shared with TRBD2. Trimming at V came to 4 bases and at J to 6 bases, leaving 5 bases not matched to a gene. The germline V gene has CDR1 SGHTA and CDR2 FQGTGA. This CDR3 region has 15 residues.

The V call is TRBV6-5, the J call TRBJ2-3; possible D gene TRBD2, 5 bases. From germline, CDR1 is MNHEY and CDR2 SVGAGI. The length of the CDR3 is 13 residues. V shed 6 bases and J shed 5 bases, with 12 bases lying between them. CDR3 DNA: TGTGCCAGCAGACCCTCCGGGGAAGATACGCAGTATTTT. Translation: CASRPSGEDTQYF.

The rearrangement joins TRBV10-1 to TRBJ1-3; D is uncertain. CDR1 WNHNN and CDR2 SYGVQD come from the germline V gene (reference sequence). CDR3 length: 14 residues. The germline V and J ends were trimmed by 2 bases and 4 bases, with 9 bases remaining between them. CDR3 region: CASSENPGGNTIYF. DNA for the CDR3: TGCGCCAGCAGTGAGAATCCAGGCGGAAACACCATATATTTT.

In this sample, this clone turned up once. The rearrangement joins TRBV28 to TRBJ2-3; 8 bases are shared with TRBD1. V was pared by 6 bases and J by 3 bases, with 8 bases of the junction left unmatched. The CDR3 runs to 15 residues. Germline CDR1 is MDHEN and CDR2 is SYDVKM. CDR3 residues: CASSHRDRPTDTQYF. CDR3 nucleotides: TGTGCCAGCAGCCACCGGGACAGGCCGACAGATACGCAGTATTTT.

This chain links TRBV27 with TRBJ2-1; 9 bases are a match to TRBD1. V lost 6 bases and J lost 6; bases outside the gene matches: 6. In germline, CDR1 is MNHEY, CDR2 SMNVEV (reference sequence). The CDR3 is made up of 14 amino acids. This chain's CDR3 is CASREQGAGNEQFF. The CDR3 DNA sequence: TGTGCCAGCAGAGAACAGGGGGCAGGCAATGAGCAGTTCTTC.